This T cell receptor (beta chain) is drawn from a study of T cell responses to AZD1222 COVID-19 vaccine. The wider study: Pooled together were second doses at about 4 or about 12 weeks.

Study observations and caveats: None of the repertoires were sampled until the peak T cell response had passed.

Comments on this clone: Its antigen is unidentified.

Some clones are missing from TCRdb's copy, which holds only in-frame ones; the method was immunoSEQ multiplex PCR. The sample yields 65,000 to 90,000 clones, about 86% seen once. Germline V gene lookup returns CDR1 SEHNR and CDR2 FQNEAQ (reference sequence). The CDR3 has 14 amino acids. The junction had 0 bases not matched to a gene; V was cut back by 1 base and J by 2 bases. The rearrangement links TRBV7-9 to TRBJ2-3, with 7 bases matching TRBD2. The material sequenced was peripheral blood, taken on day 0 of AZD1222 vaccination. This sequence was found in an adult in good health. CDR3 sequence: CASSLGDYTDTQYF. The DNA of the CDR3 is TGTGCCAGCAGCTTAGGGGACTACACAGATACGCAGTATTTT.